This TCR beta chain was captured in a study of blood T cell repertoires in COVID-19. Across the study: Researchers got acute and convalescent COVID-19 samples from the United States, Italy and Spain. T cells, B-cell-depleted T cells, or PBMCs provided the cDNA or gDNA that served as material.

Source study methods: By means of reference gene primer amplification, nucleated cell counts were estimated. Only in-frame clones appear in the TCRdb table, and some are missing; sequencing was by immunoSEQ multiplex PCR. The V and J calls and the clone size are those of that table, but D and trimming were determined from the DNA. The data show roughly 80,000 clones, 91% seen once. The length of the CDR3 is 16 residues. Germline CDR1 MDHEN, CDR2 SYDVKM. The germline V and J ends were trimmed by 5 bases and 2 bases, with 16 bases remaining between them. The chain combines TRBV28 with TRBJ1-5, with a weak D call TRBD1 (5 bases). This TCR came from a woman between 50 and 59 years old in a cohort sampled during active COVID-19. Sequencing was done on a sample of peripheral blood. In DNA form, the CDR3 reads TGTGCCAGCAGTACGGTAGGACATATCGGCAATCAGCCCCAGCATTTT. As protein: CASSTVGHIGNQPQHF. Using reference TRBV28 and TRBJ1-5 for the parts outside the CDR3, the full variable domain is DVKVTQSSRYLVKRTGEKVFLECVQDMDHENMFWYRQDPGLGLRLIYFSYDVKMKEKGDIPEGYSVSREKKERFSLILESASTNQTSMYLCASSTVGHIGNQPQHFGDGTRLSIL.